This entry is about one TCR beta chain. The source of the sample is a study of blood T cell repertoires in COVID-19. As for the study in general: Samples representing acute and convalescent COVID-19 were sourced from the United States, Italy and Spain. Sources were T cells, B-cell-depleted T cells, or PBMCs; the material itself was cDNA or gDNA.

Germline trimming cut 0 bases from V and 3 bases from J; bases unmatched to any gene: 6. The CDR3 extends over 18 amino acids. Germline-derived CDR1 and CDR2 are SGHRS and YFSETQ. Per the study methods: Estimates of nucleated cell counts were drawn from the amplification of reference gene primers. Only in-frame clones appear in the TCRdb table, and some are missing; sequencing was by immunoSEQ multiplex PCR. V and J calls and clone size follow that table, whereas D and trimming were derived from the DNA. This sample carries tens of thousands of clones, 60% to 80% of them seen once, and the ten largest clones take approximately 30%.

The sequenced sample consisted of peripheral blood. The genes are TRBV5-1 and TRBJ2-3; 14 bases match TRBD2. The sequence derives from a woman of 80 years or more with acute or convalescent COVID-19. Here the CDR3 DNA reads TGCGCCAGCAGCTTGGAAGGGACTAGCGGGAGTTATACAGATACGCAGTATTTT. This translates into CASSLEGTSGSYTDTQYF.